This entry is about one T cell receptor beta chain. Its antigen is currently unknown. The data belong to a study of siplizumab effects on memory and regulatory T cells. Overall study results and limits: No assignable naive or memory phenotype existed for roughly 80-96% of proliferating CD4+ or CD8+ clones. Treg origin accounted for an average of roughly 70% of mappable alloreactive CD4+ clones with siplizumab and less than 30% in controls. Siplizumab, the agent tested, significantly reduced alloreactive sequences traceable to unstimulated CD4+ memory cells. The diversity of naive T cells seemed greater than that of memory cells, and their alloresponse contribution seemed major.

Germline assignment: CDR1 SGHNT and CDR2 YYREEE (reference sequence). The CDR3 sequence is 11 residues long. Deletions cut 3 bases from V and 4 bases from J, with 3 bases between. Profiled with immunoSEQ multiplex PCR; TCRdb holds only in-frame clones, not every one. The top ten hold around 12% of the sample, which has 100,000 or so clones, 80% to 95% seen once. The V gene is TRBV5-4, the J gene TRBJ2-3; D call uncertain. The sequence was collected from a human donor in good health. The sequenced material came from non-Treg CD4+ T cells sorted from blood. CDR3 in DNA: TGTGCCAGCAGCTCACCAGATACGCAGTATTTT. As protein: CASSSPDTQYF.